These 8 T cell receptor beta chains came from one sample sequenced in a study of cytomegalovirus exposure and HLA in healthy donors. Amplification used 60 Vbeta primers and 13 Jbeta primers. Repertoires were generated with immunoSEQ multiplex PCR, while TCRdb's copy carries only in-frame clones and drops some. The sample consists of roughly 120,000 clones, 74% of them appearing once. The sample taken for sequencing was PBMCs. These receptors originate from a man aged 35-49 years in good health and CMV-seropositive.

The chain couples TRBV5-5 to TRBJ2-7, with 8 bases matching TRBD1. Trimming cost V 0 bases and J 3 bases; bases outside gene matches: 2. The CDR3 contains 14 residues. Germline-derived CDR1 and CDR2 are SGHKS and YYEKEE (reference sequence). The CDR3 reads CASSLVDRDYEQYF. CDR3 DNA sequence: TGTGCCAGCAGCTTGGTGGACAGGGACTACGAGCAGTACTTC.

The chain is built from TRBV15 and TRBJ2-2; 8 bases are shared with TRBD1. The CDR3 has 16 amino acids. The V and J ends lost 0 bases and 6 bases, in that order; junction bases with no gene match: 6. Germline V gene sequence: CDR1 LNHNV, CDR2 YYDKDF (reference sequence). The CDR3 coding sequence is TGTGCCACCAGCAGAGAAGGCAGGGGGCTGGCCGGGGAGCTGTTTTTT. It specifies CATSREGRGLAGELFF.

The rearrangement links TRBV7-8 to TRBJ1-2; D gene unclear. This CDR3 is 13 amino acids long. V gave up 2 bases and J gave up 2 bases, with 6 bases separating them. Germline lookup yields CDR1 SGHVS and CDR2 FQNEAQ. CDR3 region: CASSLSVNYGYTF. In nucleotides, the CDR3 is TGTGCCAGCAGCTTAAGCGTGAACTATGGCTACACCTTC.

This chain connects TRBV6-5 to TRBJ2-1; D uncertain. This CDR3 spans 14 amino acids. CDR1 and CDR2 from the germline V gene are MNHEY and SVGAGI. Trimming removed 2 bases at V and 3 bases at J, with 8 bases between. This CDR3 reads CASSYLPGYNEQFF. CDR3 nucleotide sequence: TGTGCCAGCAGTTACCTCCCCGGCTACAATGAGCAGTTCTTC.

The chain links TRBV5-5 to TRBJ2-7; D perhaps matches TRBD2 (6 bases). This CDR3 contains 13 residues. Looked up from germline, CDR1 is SGHKS and CDR2 is YYEKEE (reference sequence). V lost 4 bases and J lost 7, with 15 bases in between. DNA for the CDR3: TGTGCCAGCAGCCTGGGAGGAATAGAGGAGCAGTACTTC. It translates to CASSLGGIEEQYF.

This clone has only one observation. An end of the junction does not agree with germline; a read error may underlie this. The chain uses TRBV7-7 and TRBJ2-1; D might be TRBD1 (5 bases). The CDR3 totals 15 residues. Per germline, CDR1 SSHAT and CDR2 FNYEAQ (reference sequence). CDR3 loop: CASSRQSASYNEQFF. Written as DNA, the CDR3 is TGTGCTAGCAGCCGACAGTCAGCCTCCTACAATGAGCAGTTCTTC.

The chain links TRBV2 to TRBJ2-1; 9 bases map to TRBD2. Germline loops: CDR1 SNHLY, CDR2 FYNNEI. This CDR3 is 14 amino acids long. V shed 6 bases, J shed 6 bases, and the junction held 6 bases outside the gene matches. The CDR3 bases are TGTGCCAGCAGGTACCAGACTAGCGGCAATGAGCAGTTCTTC. Protein sequence: CASRYQTSGNEQFF.

The V and J genes are TRBV4-1 and TRBJ1-1; 12 bases align to TRBD1. The CDR3 sequence is 17 residues long. After removal of 4 bases from V and 4 bases from J, the junction contained 10 bases not matched to a gene. Germline CDR1 is MGHRA and CDR2 is YSYEKL. Here the CDR3 reads CASSLPRDRGPGTEAFF. The CDR3 bases are TGCGCCAGCAGCCTACCCCGGGACAGGGGGCCGGGCACTGAAGCTTTCTTT.